The rows below give T cell receptor beta chains drawn from one sample of a study of identical twins. MiXCR, run by TCRdb on the 5' RACE reads, gives a single entry per CDR3 protein. The data show about 520,000 distinct CDR3 sequences, 20% to 25% seen once. The same specimen was also included in a second study, on T cells expressing NK-cell markers.

Sequencing was performed on CD4+ T cells sorted from blood. The receptors come from a woman aged 18-29 years in good health. Each CDR3 is given with its conserved first and last residue.

TRBJ2-1 TRBV20-1 13 CSARVEPGDEQFF
TRBJ2-1 TRBV18 15 CASSPRPSGGGEQFF
TRBJ1-1 TRBV6-1 13 CACTPRRITEAFF
TRBJ1-1 TRBV7-9 15 CASSRRQGRAPEAFF
TRBJ2-7 TRBV29-1 14 CSARGSSGSYEQYF
TRBJ2-3 TRBV9 14 CASSVGDSGDTQYF
TRBJ1-2 TRBV20-1 13 CSARGKADGGYTF
TRBJ2-7 TRBV6-6 11 CASIGSYEQYF
TRBJ2-5 TRBV5-1 15 CASSLWARQQETQYF
TRBJ2-7 TRBV29-1 12 CSIRTGDYEQYF
TRBJ2-7 TRBV12-3/TRBV12-4 14 CASSSRRWSDEQYF
TRBJ1-1 TRBV29-1 13 CSVSRVGNTEAFF
TRBJ2-3 TRBV7-9 16 CASSLPHRRATDTQYF
TRBJ2-3 TRBV5-5 12 CASSGGTLMQYF
TRBJ2-1 TRBV20-1 19 CSCFPTGALGRSSYNEQFF
TRBJ1-2 TRBV12-3/TRBV12-4 13 CASSRDINYGYTF